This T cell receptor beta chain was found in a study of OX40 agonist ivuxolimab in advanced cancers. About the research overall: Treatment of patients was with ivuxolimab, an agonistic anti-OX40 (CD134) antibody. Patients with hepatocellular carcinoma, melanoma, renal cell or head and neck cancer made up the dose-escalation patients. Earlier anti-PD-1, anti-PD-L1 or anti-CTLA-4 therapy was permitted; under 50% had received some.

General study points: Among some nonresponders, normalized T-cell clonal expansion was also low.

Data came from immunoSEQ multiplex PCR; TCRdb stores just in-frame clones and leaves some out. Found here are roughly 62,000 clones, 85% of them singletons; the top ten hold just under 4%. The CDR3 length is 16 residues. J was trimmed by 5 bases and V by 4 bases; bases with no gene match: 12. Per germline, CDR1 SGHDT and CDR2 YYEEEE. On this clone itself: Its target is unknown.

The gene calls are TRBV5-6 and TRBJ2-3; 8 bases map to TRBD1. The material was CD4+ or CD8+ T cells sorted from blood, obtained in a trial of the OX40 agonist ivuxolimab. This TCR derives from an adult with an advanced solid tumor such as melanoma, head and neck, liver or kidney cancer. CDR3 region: CASSPKGTGREDTQYF. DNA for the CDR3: TGTGCCAGCAGCCCAAAAGGGACAGGAAGAGAAGATACGCAGTATTTT. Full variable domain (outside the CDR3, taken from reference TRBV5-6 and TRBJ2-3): DAGVTQSPTHLIKTRGQQVTLRCSPKSGHDTVSWYQQALGQGPQFIFQYYEEEERQRGNFPDRFSGHQFPNYSSELNVNALLLGDSALYLCASSPKGTGREDTQYFGPGTRLTVL.